A selection of T cell receptor beta chains follows, all from one sample in a study of cytomegalovirus exposure and HLA in healthy donors. Some clones are missing from TCRdb's copy, which holds only in-frame ones; the method was immunoSEQ multiplex PCR. The sample carries some 110,000 clones, 50% to 80% recorded once. The material sequenced was PBMCs. These receptors originate from a woman aged 40 to 55 in good health and CMV-seropositive. CDR3s include the opening cysteine and the closing phenylalanine or tryptophan. Expanded clones are given a class, and other clones once, few, many or no size at all.

V gene	J gene	clone size	CDR3 protein
TRBV15	TRBJ2-7	NA	CATSRDDSRGYEQYF
TRBV15	TRBJ1-5	NA	CATRASSETPQHF
TRBV6-7	TRBJ1-3	NA	CASRSSRQGEGDTIYF
TRBV6-6	TRBJ2-5	NA	CASSYSRPRGEQYF
TRBV5-1	TRBJ1-1	once	CASSLRGRTNTEAFF
TRBV5-1	TRBJ1-1	few	CASSLGELGTEAFF
TRBV10-1	TRBJ2-3	once	CASRDGGQGDTQYF
TRBV28	TRBJ2-5	NA	CASSFGGGIEETQYF
TRBV7-7	TRBJ2-7	NA	CASSGTGWDEQYF
TRBV18	TRBJ2-5	NA	CASSPDREETQYF
TRBV19	TRBJ1-5	NA	CASSIPWTGARQPQHF
TRBV2	TRBJ2-7	NA	CASSEEGSGRYDEQYF
TRBV6-5	TRBJ1-2	once	CASSYSPGSYGYTF
TRBV6-5	TRBJ2-1	NA	CASKKGLANEQFF
TRBV1	TRBJ2-5	few	CTSSQPIAGARGETQYF
TRBV19	TRBJ2-2	NA	CASSDRVDTGELFF
TRBV7-6	TRBJ1-5	once	CASSPIVGRGSNQPQHF
TRBV28	TRBJ2-5	NA	CASSSPGRQETQYF
TRBV13	TRBJ1-2	NA	CASSAQNGYTF
TRBV9	TRBJ2-1	NA	CASRLGLARELSYNEQFF
TRBV5-1	TRBJ2-3	NA	CASSYQTGADTQYF
TRBV6-1	TRBJ2-7	NA	CASSQTGTITYEQYF